The 25 T cell receptor beta chains below were found in one sample sequenced in a study of blood T cell repertoires in COVID-19. The assay was immunoSEQ multiplex PCR, and TCRdb's table has in-frame clones only and misses some. The repertoire holds roughly 700,000 clones, 85% to 90% seen once, with 0.2% to 0.3% in the top ten. Sequenced sample: peripheral blood. The receptors were gathered from a woman aged 18-29 years with acute or convalescent COVID-19.

The rearrangement joins TRBV7-8 to TRBJ1-5; possibly TRBD1 for D (5 bases). The V and J ends lost 4 bases and 5 bases respectively, with 12 bases between them. The CDR3 is 14 residues long. Germline V gene data show CDR1 as SGHVS and CDR2 as FQNEAQ. This chain's CDR3 is CASSSLRGHQPQHF. The DNA of the CDR3 is TGTGCCAGCAGCTCCCTGCGGGGCCATCAGCCCCAGCATTTT.

This clone is a singleton in its sample. The V and J genes are TRBV30 and TRBJ1-1, with TRBD1 identical over 7 bases. After removal of 4 bases from V and 4 bases from J, the junction contained 15 bases not matched to a gene. CDR3 size: 16 residues. CDR1 is GTSNPN and CDR2 is SVGIG in the germline V gene (reference sequence). The CDR3 protein is CAWKTEGALIGTEAFF. CDR3 DNA: TGTGCCTGGAAGACGGAGGGGGCGCTTATCGGCACTGAAGCTTTCTTT.

Only a few counts were recorded for this clone. Other nucleotide sequences in the sample specify the same CDR3. The CDR3 protein is CASSPRGTDTQYF. DNA for the CDR3: TGTGCCAGCAGCCCCAGAGGGACAGATACGCAGTATTTT. The chain has TRBV9 and TRBJ2-3; D may be TRBD2 (5 bases). Germline V CDR1 and CDR2: SGDLS, YYNGEE. The CDR3 runs 13 residues. The V end lost 4 bases, the J end lost 3 bases, and 9 bases lay between the germline ends.

This clone appeared once. The genes are TRBV15 and TRBJ1-2; the D gene is possibly TRBD1 (6 bases). CDR1 and CDR2 (germline): LNHNV, YYDKDF (reference sequence). The CDR3 consists of 18 residues. Trimming took off 0 bases at V and 1 base at J, with 18 bases between the two ends. This chain's CDR3 is CATSREIGYGQINYGYTF. The DNA of the CDR3 is TGTGCCACCAGCAGAGAGATCGGTTATGGACAGATTAACTATGGCTACACCTTC.

The chain has TRBV7-3 and TRBJ1-1; TRBD1 might be the D (6 bases). CDR3 length: 13 amino acids. The germline gives CDR1 SGHTA, CDR2 FQGTGA. Trimming removed 4 bases at V and 12 bases at J, with 18 bases between. The chain's CDR3 is CASSSTGSSRTFF. The CDR3 DNA follows: TGTGCCAGCAGCTCCACAGGGTCGAGTAGAACTTTCTTT.

V and J are TRBV4-2 and TRBJ2-1; tentative D call: TRBD2 (6 bases). Germline V gene data show CDR1 as LGHNA and CDR2 as YNFKEQ. Trimming took off 1 base at V and 8 bases at J, with 24 bases between the two ends. CDR3 length: 18 residues. The chain's CDR3 is CASSQGSIAEQGFDEQFF. The CDR3 DNA reads as TGTGCCAGCAGCCAAGGGAGTATAGCGGAACAAGGTTTTGATGAGCAGTTCTTC.

This chain links TRBV5-6 with TRBJ1-4; D uncertain. CDR1 and CDR2 from the germline V gene are SGHDT and YYEEEE. V was shortened by 0 bases and J by 2 bases, with 5 bases between the two germline ends. The CDR3 sequence is 14 residues long. This chain's CDR3 is CASSLGRTNEKLFF. Written as DNA, the CDR3 is TGTGCCAGCAGCTTGGGGAGGACTAATGAAAAACTGTTTTTT.

The V and J genes are TRBV27 and TRBJ1-2; 7 nucleotides align to TRBD1. The ends lost 4 bases at V and 4 bases at J; junction bases unmatched: 21. Per the germline V gene, CDR1 is MNHEY and CDR2 is SMNVEV (reference sequence). CDR3 length: 19 amino acids. The CDR3 DNA reads TGTGCCAGCAGTTCTTGGGGACCGGGACAGAATCCGAAGCTCTATGGCTACACCTTC. Translation gives CASSSWGPGQNPKLYGYTF.

The chain carries TRBV18 and TRBJ1-5; D is unresolved. Trimming left V 2 bases short and J 4 bases short, with 9 bases between. CDR3 length equals 14 residues. Germline values: CDR1 KGHSH, CDR2 LQKENI. CDR3 DNA sequence: TGTGCCAGCTCACCAGGACTCTTAAATCAGCCCCAGCATTTT. It specifies CASSPGLLNQPQHF.

Remarks on this clone: Distinct nucleotide sequences in the sample also encode this CDR3. CDR3 DNA sequence: TGTGCCACCAGTGATCGGGACAGGGCCTATGGCTACACCTTC. It codes for CATSDRDRAYGYTF. The chain joins TRBV24-1 to TRBJ1-2; TRBD1 aligns across 9 bases. The germline CDR1 and CDR2 sequences are KGHDR and SFDVKD. V lost 3 bases and J lost 4; bases outside the gene matches: 2. This CDR3 region has 14 residues.

This clone was picked up one time. In nucleotides, the CDR3 is TGTGCCACCACTCCAGGGGTTGGAAACACCATATATTTT. This codes for CATTPGVGNTIYF. The chain joins TRBV12-3 or TRBV12-4 to TRBJ1-3, with a possible D match to TRBD1 (6 bases). CDR3 length equals 13 residues. V was trimmed by 10 bases and J by 3 bases, leaving 13 bases between them.

The chain is built from TRBV6-5 and TRBJ1-1; D not certain. Between the trimmed V and J ends, which lost 7 bases and 1 base, there was a span of 13 bases. CDR1 and CDR2 (germline): MNHEY, SVGAGI. The CDR3 runs 14 residues. The DNA for the CDR3 is TGTGCCAGCAACGGGCGGCGGGGGAACACTGAAGCTTTCTTT. The encoded protein is CASNGRRGNTEAFF.

This sequence joins TRBV13 and TRBJ2-3, with TRBD1 matching over 7 bases. The germline V gene has CDR1 PRHDT and CDR2 FYEKMQ (reference sequence). This CDR3 has 13 residues. After removal of 7 bases from V and 8 bases from J, the junction contained 9 bases not matched to a gene. This chain's CDR3 is CASTTGVVSTQYF. For the CDR3, the DNA is TGTGCCAGCACCACAGGGGTTGTCAGTACGCAGTATTTT.

The chain is built from TRBV6-5 and TRBJ1-2; 8 bases fit TRBD1. This CDR3 has 14 residues. The V segment lost 7 bases and the J segment 6 bases; nucleotides outside the gene matches: 10. The V gene's germline CDR1 is MNHEY and CDR2 SVGAGI. The CDR3 spells CASNGGRGPHGYTF. The CDR3, as DNA: TGTGCCAGCAACGGGGGCAGGGGGCCCCATGGCTACACCTTC.

CDR3 residues: CASSVAGTNGEQYF. The CDR3 nucleotides are TGTGCCAGCAGCGTAGCGGGGACAAACGGCGAGCAGTACTTC. The chain carries TRBV9 and TRBJ2-7; a possible D gene is TRBD1 (6 bases). CDR1 and CDR2 from the germline V gene are SGDLS and YYNGEE. V lost 0 bases and J 6 bases, leaving 13 bases between the germline ends. The CDR3 loop spans 14 amino acids.

The rearrangement uses TRBV30 and TRBJ1-1, with 7 bases aligning to TRBD1. V lost 3 bases to trimming and J lost 4 bases; unmatched junction nucleotides: 5. Germline V CDR1 and CDR2: GTSNPN, SVGIG (reference sequence). This CDR3 has 13 residues. The CDR3 DNA sequence: TGTGCCTGGAGCACATCAGGGGGCACTGAAGCTTTCTTT. Its translation is CAWSTSGGTEAFF.

The chain carries TRBV7-9 and TRBJ2-1; D possibly corresponds to TRBD1 (6 bases). V was trimmed by 3 bases and J by 6 bases, leaving 15 bases between them. CDR3 size: 15 residues. Germline values: CDR1 SEHNR, CDR2 FQNEAQ (reference sequence). CDR3 bases: TGTGCCAGCAGCTTCGGCCAGGGGAACCTCAATGAGCAGTTCTTC. Protein sequence: CASSFGQGNLNEQFF.

Concerning this clone itself: Different DNA sequences within this sample yield the same CDR3. The chain is built from TRBV5-1 and TRBJ1-1, with 7 bases matching TRBD1. The germline V gene encodes CDR1 SGHRS and CDR2 YFSETQ. J lost 0 bases, V lost 4 bases, and 3 bases had no gene match. The CDR3 is made up of 14 amino acids. Here the CDR3 reads CASSPGQMNTEAFF. The CDR3 bases are TGCGCCAGCAGCCCGGGACAGATGAACACTGAAGCTTTCTTT.

The chain recombines TRBV4-2 with TRBJ2-6; 7 positions match TRBD2. The CDR3 spans 16 residues. Trimming removed 3 bases from V and 1 base from J; junction bases left unmatched: 3. Germline V gives CDR1 LGHNA, CDR2 YNFKEQ. The CDR3 DNA reads as TGTGCCAGCAGCCATGGGGGGGTTTCTGGGGCCAACGTCCTGACTTTC. This codes for CASSHGGVSGANVLTF.

V is TRBV7-3 and J is TRBJ1-2, with D unresolved. CDR3 length equals 15 residues. Trimming shortened V by 1 base and J by 0 bases, and 9 bases separated the two germline ends. The germline CDR1 and CDR2 sequences are SGHTA and FQGTGA. CDR3 loop: CASSLRASANYGYTF. DNA of the CDR3: TGTGCCAGCAGCTTAAGGGCTTCGGCTAACTATGGCTACACCTTC.

This clone was detected once. The chain is built from TRBV4-2 and TRBJ1-2, with a weak D call TRBD1 (6 bases). Germline V CDR1 and CDR2: LGHNA, YNFKEQ. The V end lost 0 bases, the J end lost 8 bases, and 19 bases lay between the germline ends. This CDR3 is built from 16 residues. CDR3 coding DNA: TGTGCCAGCAGCCAAGATTGGTCGTCAGGGGCTGGGGGCTACACCTTC. Translating gives CASSQDWSSGAGGYTF.

The CDR3 DNA reads TGTGCCAGCAGCCAGAACCCGGGGGTGGGCACAGATACGCAGTATTTT. This codes for CASSQNPGVGTDTQYF. The V gene is TRBV3-1 (or the pseudogene TRBV3-2), the J gene TRBJ2-3, with D maybe TRBD2 (6 bases). Germline V gene sequence: CDR1 LGHDT, CDR2 YNNKEL (reference sequence). Deletions cut 3 bases from V and 1 base from J, with 14 bases between. The CDR3 has 16 residues.

V is TRBV7-3 and J is TRBJ2-2; 7 bases are shared with TRBD2. The CDR3 runs 15 residues. The V segment lost 5 bases and the J segment 5 bases; nucleotides outside the gene matches: 8. Germline CDR1 reads SGHTA; CDR2 reads FQGTGA. DNA of the CDR3: TGTGCCAGCAGCCCCGGGACTACAAAGACCGGGGAGCTGTTTTTT. Amino acid sequence: CASSPGTTKTGELFF.

The chain joins TRBV2 to TRBJ2-7; 9 positions agree with TRBD1. The CDR3 consists of 17 residues. V shed 6 bases, J shed 1 base, and the junction held 13 bases outside the gene matches. CDR1 and CDR2 (germline): SNHLY, FYNNEI. CDR3 bases: TGTGCCAGCAGAGCTGGACAGGGGAATAGGAGGTCCTACGAGCAGTACTTC. Its translation is CASRAGQGNRRSYEQYF. Variable domain in full (rest from reference TRBV2 and TRBJ2-7): EPEVTQTPSHQVTQMGQEVILRCVPISNHLYFYWYRQILGQKVEFLVSFYNNEISEKSEIFDDQFSVERPDGSNFTLKIRSTKLEDSAMYFCASRAGQGNRRSYEQYFGPGTRLTVT.

This clone came up once. The chain couples TRBV29-1 to TRBJ1-3; D is perhaps TRBD1 (6 bases). Trimming removed 6 bases at V and 4 bases at J, with 10 bases between. The length of the CDR3 is 12 residues. Germline V gives CDR1 SQVTM, CDR2 ANQGSEA. In DNA, the CDR3 is TGCAGCGTCGGGGACATCGGAAACACCATATATTTT. Protein sequence: CSVGDIGNTIYF.